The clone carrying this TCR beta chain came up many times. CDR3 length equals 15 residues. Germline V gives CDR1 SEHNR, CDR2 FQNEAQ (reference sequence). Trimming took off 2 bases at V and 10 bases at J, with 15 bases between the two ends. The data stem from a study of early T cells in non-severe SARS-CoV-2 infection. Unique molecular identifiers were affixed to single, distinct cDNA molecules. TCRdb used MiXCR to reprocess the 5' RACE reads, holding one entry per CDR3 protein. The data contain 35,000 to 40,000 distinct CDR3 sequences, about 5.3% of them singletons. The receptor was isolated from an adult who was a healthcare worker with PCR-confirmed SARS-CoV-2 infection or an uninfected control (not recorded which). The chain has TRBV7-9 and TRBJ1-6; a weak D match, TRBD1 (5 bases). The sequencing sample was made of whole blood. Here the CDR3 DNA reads TGTGCCAGCAGCTTATCCGGGACTCCGGGGTCACCCCTCCACTTT. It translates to CASSLSGTPGSPLHF.